Shown below are 19 T cell receptor beta chains from a single sample sequenced in a study of technical replicates of blood from a few donors. The method was immunoSEQ multiplex PCR; TCRdb's version includes in-frame clones alone and lacks a portion of them. The sample includes about 79,000 clones, approximately 92% seen only once; the top ten take about 0.35%. Sequenced sample: T cells isolated from PBMCs. Receptors were obtained from a human donor in good health. Some clones in this sample may be carry-over from other donors' samples.

This chain links TRBV2 with TRBJ1-1, with D hard to call. The CDR3 extends over 11 amino acids. Germline V gene sequence: CDR1 SNHLY, CDR2 FYNNEI. Trimming cost V 6 bases and J 4 bases, with 6 bases left between them. CDR3 residues: CASRYSTEAFF. CDR3 DNA sequence: TGTGCCAGCAGATACAGCACTGAAGCTTTCTTT.

The V call is TRBV5-5, the J call TRBJ1-2; 7 bases agree with TRBD1. V gave up 5 bases and J gave up 6 bases; unmatched junction bases: 10. CDR1 and CDR2 (germline): SGHKS, YYEKEE (reference sequence). This CDR3 has 14 amino acids. The CDR3 reads CASSLDRVWDGYTF. CDR3 bases: TGTGCCAGCAGTCTCGACAGGGTCTGGGATGGCTACACCTTC.

The chain links TRBV25-1 to TRBJ2-1; TRBD2 is a possible D gene (6 bases). Trimming took off 5 bases at V and 8 bases at J, with 13 bases between the two ends. The CDR3 runs to 13 residues. Per the germline V gene, CDR1 is MGHDK and CDR2 is SYGVNS. The CDR3 DNA is TGTGCCAGCAGTTATGTCTGGGGGGATGAGCAGTTCTTC. Translated, it gives CASSYVWGDEQFF.

This chain connects TRBV18 to TRBJ2-7, with D perhaps TRBD1 (5 bases). V was cut by 5 bases and J by 3 bases, with 17 bases left in between. Per germline, CDR1 KGHSH and CDR2 LQKENI. The CDR3 is 15 amino acids. The CDR3: CASSSIKTDFYEQYF. DNA for the CDR3: TGTGCCAGCTCATCCATAAAGACAGACTTCTACGAGCAGTACTTC.

This chain links TRBV21-1 with TRBJ2-7; TRBD1 reflects the table's D call only, with no check against the DNA. TRBV21-1 is a known pseudogene. The CDR3 spans 16 residues. The CDR3 here is CASSKFIGTGSYEQYF. CDR3 sequence (DNA): TGTGCCAGCAGCAAATTCATCGGGACAGGGAGCTACGAGCAGTACTTC.

The CDR3 loop is CASSAEGRGTDTQYF. The CDR3 region has the DNA TGTGCCAGCAGCGCGGAGGGCCGGGGCACAGATACGCAGTATTTT. The chain joins TRBV9 to TRBJ2-3, with a tentative D call TRBD2 (6 bases). The CDR3 has 15 amino acids. Looked up from germline, CDR1 is SGDLS and CDR2 is YYNGEE. V lost 3 bases, J lost 1 base, and 12 bases lay in between.

V is TRBV6-5 and J is TRBJ2-7; 8 nucleotides match TRBD2. After removal of 6 bases from V and 3 bases from J, the junction contained 7 bases not matched to a gene. The germline CDR1 and CDR2 sequences are MNHEY and SVGAGI. The CDR3 loop spans 14 amino acids. The CDR3 DNA sequence: TGTGCCAGCAGCGAACGAGCGGGGGTCTACGAGCAGTACTTC. This translates into CASSERAGVYEQYF.

V usage is TRBV9 and J usage is TRBJ2-1, with 14 bases that match TRBD2. Germline V gene data show CDR1 as SGDLS and CDR2 as YYNGEE. The CDR3 is made up of 19 amino acids. With V trimmed by 7 bases and J by 0 bases, 12 bases remained unmatched. The CDR3: CASPQSTSGREGSYNEQFF. CDR3 in DNA: TGTGCCAGCCCCCAGTCGACTAGCGGGAGGGAGGGCTCCTACAATGAGCAGTTCTTC.

V gene TRBV28 combines with J gene TRBJ1-2, with D hard to call. The V gene's germline CDR1 is MDHEN and CDR2 SYDVKM. The V end lost 2 bases, the J end lost 7 bases, and 11 bases lay between the germline ends. This CDR3 is built from 13 residues. The CDR3 sequence is CASSLGRVGGYTF. CDR3 in DNA: TGTGCCAGCAGTTTAGGGAGAGTCGGTGGCTACACCTTC.

The genes are TRBV28 and TRBJ1-2, with 7 nucleotides matching TRBD1. This CDR3 has 15 amino acids. J gave up 5 bases and V 7 bases, and 13 bases lay outside the gene matches. From germline, CDR1 is MDHEN and CDR2 SYDVKM. The CDR3 DNA sequence: TGTGCCAGCACATCCGGGACAGCTAAATTATATGGCTACACCTTC. It specifies CASTSGTAKLYGYTF.

This chain joins TRBV5-6 and TRBJ1-1, with D unclear. The CDR3 consists of 14 residues. V shed 1 base and J shed 4 bases, with 11 bases lying between them. From germline, CDR1 is SGHDT and CDR2 YYEEEE. DNA of the CDR3: TGTGCCAGCAGCTTGTTGCAGTCGGGCACTGAAGCTTTCTTT. Protein sequence: CASSLLQSGTEAFF. The variable domain in full, with the rest retrieved from reference TRBV5-6 and TRBJ1-1, is DAGVTQSPTHLIKTRGQQVTLRCSPKSGHDTVSWYQQALGQGPQFIFQYYEEEERQRGNFPDRFSGHQFPNYSSELNVNALLLGDSALYLCASSLLQSGTEAFFGQGTRLTVV.

V and J are TRBV5-4 and TRBJ1-1; a weak D match, TRBD1 (5 bases). V lost 1 base to trimming and J lost 5 bases, with 9 bases between them. CDR1 is SGHNT and CDR2 is YYREEE in the germline V gene (reference sequence). The length of the CDR3 is 13 residues. The CDR3 DNA is TGTGCCAGCAGCTTGTCCAGGGCGACTGAAGCTTTCTTT. Translated: CASSLSRATEAFF.

This chain uses TRBV6-5 with TRBJ2-5, with 9 bases aligning to TRBD2. Judging by the DNA end, TRBJ2-7 fits better; the J call may be wrong. The CDR3 is made up of 13 amino acids. Per germline, CDR1 MNHEY and CDR2 SVGAGI. The chain's CDR3 is CASRESGRYEQYF. DNA of the CDR3: TGTGCCAGCAGGGAGAGCGGGAGGTACGAGCAGTACTTC.

This sequence joins TRBV30 and TRBJ1-4; D unresolved. This CDR3 contains 14 residues. In germline, CDR1 is GTSNPN, CDR2 SVGIG (reference sequence). Trimming took off 5 bases at V and 8 bases at J, with 18 bases between the two ends. In DNA, the CDR3 is TGTGCCTGGGCATGGCGCAGGTCGGAAGAAAAACTGTTTTTT. Translating gives CAWAWRRSEEKLFF.

V gene TRBV11-2 combines with J gene TRBJ2-2, with D perhaps TRBD1 (5 bases). With 6 bases removed from V and 7 bases from J, the gap between germline ends came to 15 bases. The V gene's germline CDR1 is SGHAT and CDR2 FQNNGV. The CDR3 length is 14 residues. The chain's CDR3 is CASRHQGKGGELFF. The DNA for the CDR3 is TGTGCCAGCAGGCATCAGGGCAAGGGCGGGGAGCTGTTTTTT.

The chain links TRBV19 to TRBJ2-7; tentative D call: TRBD1 (6 bases). CDR1 and CDR2 (germline): LNHDA, SQIVND (reference sequence). Trimming took 3 bases from V and 5 from J, leaving 11 bases between them. The CDR3 is 13 amino acids. The CDR3: CASSITGINEQYF. The CDR3 region has the DNA TGTGCCAGTAGTATTACAGGGATAAACGAGCAGTACTTC.

The chain is built from TRBV2 and TRBJ1-5; the D is unclear. This CDR3 region has 14 residues. Per germline, CDR1 SNHLY and CDR2 FYNNEI. V lost 4 bases to trimming and J lost 3 bases, with 10 bases between them. The CDR3 nucleotides are TGTGCCAGCAGTGTCAACGGGAACAATCAGCCCCAGCATTTT. Protein sequence: CASSVNGNNQPQHF. Together with reference TRBV2 and TRBJ1-5, the CDR3 gives the full variable domain: EPEVTQTPSHQVTQMGQEVILRCVPISNHLYFYWYRQILGQKVEFLVSFYNNEISEKSEIFDDQFSVERPDGSNFTLKIRSTKLEDSAMYFCASSVNGNNQPQHFGDGTRLSIL.

DNA of the CDR3: TGTGCCAGCAGTAATCAGGGTAGTGGGGCAGATACGCAGTATTTT. Its protein product is CASSNQGSGADTQYF. The J gene is TRBJ2-3, the V gene TRBV2; D is possibly TRBD1 (5 bases). The CDR3 runs to 15 residues. CDR1 and CDR2 from the germline V gene are SNHLY and FYNNEI. V shed 5 bases and J shed 4 bases, with 16 bases lying between them.

V gene TRBV7-8 combines with J gene TRBJ2-1; 15 bases agree with TRBD2. CDR3 length equals 19 residues. Germline V gives CDR1 SGHVS, CDR2 FQNEAQ. V lost 3 bases to trimming and J lost 5 bases; unmatched junction nucleotides: 11. The CDR3 sequence is CASSFRRGLAGGNHNEQFF. In DNA form, the CDR3 reads TGTGCCAGCAGCTTCCGTAGGGGACTAGCGGGAGGAAACCACAATGAGCAGTTCTTC.